This is a list of T cell receptor beta chains from one sample in a study of T cell responses to AZD1222 COVID-19 vaccine. TCRdb's table, derived via immunoSEQ multiplex PCR, lists solely in-frame clones and lacks some. The sample shows about 130,000 clones, approximately 86% of them seen only once. Sequences were derived from peripheral blood, sampled 28 days after the second AZD1222 dose. The origin of the receptors is an adult who received the AZD1222 COVID-19 vaccine. Both conserved end residues are trimmed from each CDR3. D genes are given only for firm matches.

V gene	J gene	D gene	CDR3 protein
TRBV18	TRBJ1-2	-	ASSPDEGGYT
TRBV25-1	TRBJ2-7	-	ASSEAPSYEQY
TRBV4-1	TRBJ2-7	TRBD2	ASSQGEGLKEQY
TRBV11-3	TRBJ2-6	-	ASALGLRTGANVLT
TRBV10-2	TRBJ1-6	-	ASRVGGIYNSPLH
TRBV3-1/TRBV3-2	TRBJ2-7	-	ASSQRPGEQY
TRBV5-6	TRBJ2-7	-	ASSLEEAYEQY
TRBV5-1	TRBJ2-7	-	ASSSILRGTYEQY
TRBV6-2/TRBV6-3	TRBJ2-3	-	ASSYFGSTDTQY
TRBV5-4	TRBJ1-1	-	ASRAGGPNTEAF
TRBV19	TRBJ1-2	-	ASSIEGRGGYGYT
TRBV27	TRBJ1-1	TRBD1	ASSGRGQDTEAF
TRBV12-3/TRBV12-4	TRBJ1-2	-	ASSLKRYGYT
TRBV30	TRBJ1-3	TRBD1	AWSQGGTAGNTIY
TRBV2	TRBJ2-1	-	ASSDRGGRNEQF
TRBV25-1	TRBJ1-2	-	ASSESAWSNYGYT
TRBV7-9	TRBJ2-5	-	ASSPRQAGETQY
TRBV9	TRBJ1-4	-	ASSPPGTSNEKLF
TRBV20-1	TRBJ2-7	-	SAMSSYEQY
TRBV7-2	TRBJ2-5	TRBD1	ASSHQGVGETQY
TRBV7-8	TRBJ2-1	-	ASSPRSGDGYNEQF
TRBV5-1	TRBJ2-7	TRBD1	ASSPGTGEGAYYEQY
TRBV20-1	TRBJ1-2	-	SATGARGYT
TRBV28	TRBJ1-5	-	ASSLWQKGTQPQH
TRBV27	TRBJ2-1	TRBD1	ASSLVGTAYNEQF
TRBV19	TRBJ2-1	TRBD2	ASSRGLADEQF
TRBV2	TRBJ2-5	-	ASSERGQSRLRSETQY
TRBV5-4	TRBJ2-2	TRBD2	ASSLVAGGQGGELF
TRBV7-5	TRBJ1-5	-	ARSLAAYQPQH
TRBV20-1	TRBJ2-6	TRBD1	SASTGEPSGANVLT
TRBV28	TRBJ2-1	TRBD2	ASRSSGSGYEQF
TRBV3-1/TRBV3-2	TRBJ2-3	TRBD2	ASSQASGRRQGTDTQY
TRBV11-3	TRBJ1-2	TRBD1	ASTLTWDRGQHGYT
TRBV6-6	TRBJ2-1	TRBD2	ASSPQPGQGLGTSGGTYNEQF
TRBV10-3	TRBJ1-5	TRBD1	AISETGQQNQPQH
TRBV7-2	TRBJ1-2	-	ASSLAGQANGYT
TRBV3-1/TRBV3-2	TRBJ2-7	-	ASSQGGEQY
TRBV28	TRBJ1-5	-	ASSSIHRDVNQPQH
TRBV5-8	TRBJ1-2	-	ASSLVGGYT
TRBV7-8	TRBJ2-3	-	ASSVTDTQY
TRBV28	TRBJ2-1	TRBD2	ASSSGTSYHEQF
TRBV6-1	TRBJ1-5	-	ASSEATGDQPQH
TRBV11-2	TRBJ2-5	-	ASSPGIAGETQY
TRBV5-1	TRBJ2-7	TRBD2	ASSPRAGGPVEQY
TRBV30	TRBJ1-1	-	AWSRIRYTEAF
TRBV5-1	TRBJ2-2	TRBD1	ASSLWDREAGELF
TRBV24-1	TRBJ1-2	TRBD1	ATSDSNNRGHT
TRBV12-3/TRBV12-4	TRBJ2-1	-	ASSFLGAAEQF
TRBV30	TRBJ1-2	-	AWSRGARYGYT
TRBV7-2	TRBJ1-6	TRBD1	ASSLFGQGPGSPLH
TRBV28	TRBJ2-1	-	ASSFLISFHPPTGTRGNEQF
TRBV4-1	TRBJ1-6	-	ASSQDRLASPLH
TRBV6-5	TRBJ1-2	TRBD1	ASSPGTGIYGYT
TRBV30	TRBJ1-3	-	AWSWFSGNTIY
TRBV3-1/TRBV3-2	TRBJ1-4	-	ASSQDEGIVANEKLF